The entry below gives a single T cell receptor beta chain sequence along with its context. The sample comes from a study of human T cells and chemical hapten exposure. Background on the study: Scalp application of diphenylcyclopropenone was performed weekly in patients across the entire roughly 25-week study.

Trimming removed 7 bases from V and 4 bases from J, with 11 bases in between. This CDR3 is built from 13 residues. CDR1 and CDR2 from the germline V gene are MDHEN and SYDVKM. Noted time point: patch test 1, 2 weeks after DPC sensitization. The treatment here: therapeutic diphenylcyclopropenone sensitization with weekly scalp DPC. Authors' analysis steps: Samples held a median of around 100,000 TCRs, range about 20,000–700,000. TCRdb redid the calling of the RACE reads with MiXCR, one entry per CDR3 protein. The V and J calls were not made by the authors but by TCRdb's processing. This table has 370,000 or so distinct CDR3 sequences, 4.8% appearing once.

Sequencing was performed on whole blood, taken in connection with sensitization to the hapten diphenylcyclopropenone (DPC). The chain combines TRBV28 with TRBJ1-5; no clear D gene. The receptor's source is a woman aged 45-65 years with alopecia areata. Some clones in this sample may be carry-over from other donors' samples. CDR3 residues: CASNRAGNQPQHF. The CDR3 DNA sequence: TGTGCCAGCAACCGGGCTGGGAATCAGCCCCAGCATTTT. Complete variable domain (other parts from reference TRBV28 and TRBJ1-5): DVKVTQSSRYLVKRTGEKVFLECVQDMDHENMFWYRQDPGLGLRLIYFSYDVKMKEKGDIPEGYSVSREKKERFSLILESASTNQTSMYLCASNRAGNQPQHFGDGTRLSIL.